Shown below are 14 T cell receptor beta chains from a single sample sequenced in a study of early T cells in non-severe SARS-CoV-2 infection. TCRdb independently ran MiXCR on the 5' RACE reads; one entry per CDR3 protein. The sample shows 98,000 or so distinct CDR3 sequences, around an eighth of them seen only once. The sample consisted of whole blood. All receptors come from an adult who was a healthcare worker with PCR-confirmed SARS-CoV-2 infection or an uninfected control (not recorded which).

The table lists this clonotype with many counts. This chain joins TRBV7-9 and TRBJ1-2; 8 nucleotides agree with TRBD1. V dropped 5 bases and J dropped 1; count of bases not matched to a gene: 6. Germline V gene lookup returns CDR1 SEHNR and CDR2 FQNEAQ (reference sequence). There are 15 residues in the CDR3. The CDR3 loop reads CASSAGQGFNYGYTF. CDR3 DNA: TGTGCCAGCAGCGCAGGACAGGGATTTAACTATGGCTACACCTTC.

This clonotype was counted a few times. This sequence joins TRBV5-4 and TRBJ2-6; 12 bases fit TRBD1. The germline gives CDR1 SGHNT, CDR2 YYREEE (reference sequence). The junction had 7 bases not matched to a gene; V was cut back by 4 bases and J by 2 bases. This CDR3 is 18 amino acids long. CDR3 coding DNA: TGTGCCAGCAGCAATCCGGGACAGGGGGCGCCTGGGGCCAACGTCCTGACTTTC. Its protein is CASSNPGQGAPGANVLTF.

This clonotype showed up many times. The chain employs TRBV7-9 and TRBJ2-3, with 11 bases aligning to TRBD2. The V segment lost 2 bases and the J segment 3 bases; nucleotides outside the gene matches: 16. Germline-derived CDR1 and CDR2 are SEHNR and FQNEAQ (reference sequence). CDR3 length: 20 residues. In nucleotides, the CDR3 is TGTGCCAGCAGCTTAAAGGGCTCTAGCGGGAGGTTCAAACAGACAGATACGCAGTATTTT. This sequence encodes CASSLKGSSGRFKQTDTQYF.

The J gene is TRBJ1-5, the V gene TRBV19, with 7 bases identical to TRBD1. The length of the CDR3 is 15 residues. V lost 3 bases and J lost 0; bases outside the gene matches: 2. Germline V CDR1 and CDR2: LNHDA, SQIVND (reference sequence). The CDR3 bases are TGTGCCAGTAGTATTTCAGGGGGTAGCAATCAGCCCCAGCATTTT. Its translation: CASSISGGSNQPQHF. The full variable domain, its missing parts supplied by reference TRBV19 and TRBJ1-5, is DGGITQSPKYLFRKEGQNVTLSCEQNLNHDAMYWYRQDPGQGLRLIYYSQIVNDFQKGDIAEGYSVSREKKESFPLTVTSAQKNPTAFYLCASSISGGSNQPQHFGDGTRLSIL.

This clonotype was counted a few times. The chain is built from TRBV19 and TRBJ2-2; 9 bases align to TRBD1. Per the germline V gene, CDR1 is LNHDA and CDR2 is SQIVND (reference sequence). The V gene end was trimmed by 5 bases and the J gene end by 8 bases; junction bases not matched to a gene: 9. The CDR3 contains 15 residues. This chain's CDR3 is CASSGTGNRGGELFF. CDR3 nucleotide sequence: TGTGCCAGTAGTGGGACAGGGAACCGTGGAGGGGAGCTGTTTTTT.

This clonotype was seen just once. The rearrangement links TRBV5-4 to TRBJ2-3; D is possibly TRBD2 (7 bases). Trimming removed 1 base from V and 5 bases from J, with 11 bases in between. The length of the CDR3 is 14 residues. Germline loops: CDR1 SGHNT, CDR2 YYREEE (reference sequence). CDR3 sequence: CASSLPGGRDTQYF. CDR3 bases: TGTGCCAGCAGCTTGCCGGGGGGCCGAGATACGCAGTATTTT.

Many counts were recorded for this clonotype. The V gene is TRBV30, the J gene TRBJ2-1; 13 bases are a match to TRBD2. CDR1 GTSNPN and CDR2 SVGIG come from the germline V gene (reference sequence). The CDR3 is made up of 16 amino acids. V dropped 2 bases and J dropped 7; count of bases not matched to a gene: 8. The CDR3 nucleotides read TGTGCCTGGAGTCCTCGGACTAGCGGGAGAATGAATGAGCAGTTCTTC. This gives the protein CAWSPRTSGRMNEQFF. The full variable domain, rest sourced from reference TRBV30 and TRBJ2-1, is SQTIHQWPATLVQPVGSPLSLECTVEGTSNPNLYWYRQAAGRGLQLLFYSVGIGQISSEVPQNLSASRPQDRQFILSSKKLLLSDSGFYLCAWSPRTSGRMNEQFFGPGTRLTVL.

This chain uses TRBV5-4 with TRBJ2-2; no clear D. This CDR3 has 12 amino acids. Germline CDR1 is SGHNT and CDR2 is YYREEE (reference sequence). V gave up 1 base and J gave up 7 bases, with 5 bases separating them. The CDR3 sequence: CASSLYGGELFF. CDR3 bases: TGTGCCAGCAGCTTGTATGGCGGGGAGCTGTTTTTT.

This clonotype was observed a handful of times. The chain uses TRBV6-1 and TRBJ1-5, with D possibly matching TRBD1 (5 bases). Per the germline V gene, CDR1 is MNHNS and CDR2 is SASEGT. Trimming took off 2 bases at V and 7 bases at J, with 15 bases between the two ends. The CDR3 runs 15 residues. Here the CDR3 reads CASSELSGEGQPQHF. The CDR3 DNA reads TGTGCCAGCAGTGAACTGTCCGGTGAGGGGCAGCCCCAGCATTTT.

In this sample, this clonotype turned up many times. The rearrangement uses TRBV2 and TRBJ1-4, with 9 bases fitting TRBD1. V shed 6 bases, J shed 10 bases, and the junction held 6 bases outside the gene matches. CDR3 size: 13 residues. Germline V gene data show CDR1 as SNHLY and CDR2 as FYNNEI. The chain's CDR3 is CASRAGTGTKLFF. The CDR3 nucleotides are TGTGCCAGCAGGGCCGGGACAGGGACAAAACTGTTTTTT.

This clonotype appeared a few times. V is TRBV27 and J is TRBJ1-5, with 8 nucleotides matching TRBD1. CDR1 and CDR2 (germline): MNHEY, SMNVEV (reference sequence). The CDR3 runs to 15 residues. V gave up 4 bases and J gave up 3 bases; unmatched junction bases: 5. The CDR3, as DNA: TGTGCCAGCAGTTGGACAGGGATAGACAATCAGCCCCAGCATTTT. This codes for CASSWTGIDNQPQHF.

This clonotype was counted between two and nine times. V usage is TRBV5-4 and J usage is TRBJ1-2, with TRBD1 matching 9 bases. The CDR3 sequence is 15 residues long. Germline CDR1 is SGHNT and CDR2 is YYREEE (reference sequence). J lost 4 bases, V lost 0 bases, and 4 bases had no gene match. As DNA, the CDR3 is TGTGCCAGCAGCTTGGACAGGGGGCGCGGCTATGGCTACACCTTC. This codes for CASSLDRGRGYGYTF. The full variable domain, in which reference TRBV5-4 and TRBJ1-2 provide the parts outside the CDR3, is ETGVTQSPTHLIKTRGQQVTLRCSSQSGHNTVSWYQQALGQGPQFIFQYYREEENGRGNFPPRFSGLQFPNYSSELNVNALELDDSALYLCASSLDRGRGYGYTFGSGTRLTVV.

This clonotype came up many times. V gene TRBV11-2 combines with J gene TRBJ2-1; D is unresolved. Germline V gene lookup returns CDR1 SGHAT and CDR2 FQNNGV. The CDR3 spans 12 residues. V dropped 3 bases and J dropped 10 bases, with 10 bases sitting between them. The CDR3 is CASSFSGREQFF. CDR3 sequence (DNA): TGTGCCAGCAGCTTCTCTGGCAGGGAGCAGTTCTTC. Variable domain in full (rest from reference TRBV11-2 and TRBJ2-1): EAGVAQSPRYKIIEKRQSVAFWCNPISGHATLYWYQQILGQGPKLLIQFQNNGVVDDSQLPKDRFSAERLKGVDSTLKIQPAKLEDSAVYLCASSFSGREQFFGPGTRLTVL.

About this clonotype: One junction end disagrees with the germline gene, perhaps due to a read error. This sequence joins TRBV27 and TRBJ2-3; TRBD2 agrees at 7 bases. The CDR3 consists of 17 residues. CDR1 MNHEY and CDR2 SMNVEV come from the germline V gene (reference sequence). The CDR3 bases are TGTGCCAGCAGTTTATGGACGCCTAGCGGATCCACAGATACGCTGTATTTT. Its translation is CASSLWTPSGSTDTLYF.